This is a list of T cell receptor beta chains from one sample in a study of cytomegalovirus exposure and HLA in healthy donors. TCRdb's table, derived via immunoSEQ multiplex PCR, lists solely in-frame clones and lacks some. The data show around 160,000 clones, around 67% seen once. Sequencing was carried out using PBMCs. The receptors stem from a woman between 18 and 29 years old in good health and CMV-seronegative. Both conserved end residues are part of each CDR3. Fields, in order: J gene, V gene, CDR3 length, D gene, CDR3 protein, CDR3 DNA. The D gene is left open where the match is weak.

TRBJ1-2,TRBV30,13,-,CAWSPRLDYGYTF,TGTGCCTGGAGCCCCCGACTGGACTATGGCTACACCTTC
TRBJ1-5,TRBV11-2,15,TRBD1,CASSQGQGNNQPQHF,TGTGCCAGCAGCCAGGGACAGGGCAACAATCAGCCCCAGCATTTT
TRBJ1-1,TRBV5-8,15,-,CASSRSGARDTEAFF,TGTGCCAGCAGCCGGAGCGGGGCTCGGGACACTGAAGCTTTCTTT
TRBJ2-1,TRBV5-1,16,TRBD1,CASSSAGQGTYNEQFF,TGCGCCAGCAGCTCGGCGGGACAGGGCACCTACAATGAGCAGTTCTTC
TRBJ2-7,TRBV11-1,15,-,CASSSARDSAYEQYF,TGTGCCAGCAGTTCGGCGAGGGACTCCGCCTACGAGCAGTACTTC
TRBJ1-5,TRBV7-9,14,-,CASEPGGGNQPQHF,TGTGCCAGCGAACCGGGGGGAGGTAATCAGCCCCAGCATTTT
TRBJ2-1,TRBV7-2,18,TRBD2,CASSPQRTSGRVANEQFF,TGTGCCAGCAGCCCCCAGCGGACTAGCGGGAGGGTGGCCAATGAGCAGTTCTTC
TRBJ1-5,TRBV7-9,14,-,CASSSTDSNQPQHF,TGTGCCAGCAGCTCAACAGATAGCAATCAGCCCCAGCATTTT
TRBJ1-5,TRBV6-1,16,-,CASSESPGVSNQPQHF,TGTGCCAGCAGTGAGTCACCAGGGGTTAGCAATCAGCCCCAGCATTTT
TRBJ1-2,TRBV11-3,16,-,CASSLGSWAAGWGYTF,TGTGCCAGCAGCTTAGGTTCGTGGGCTGCTGGCTGGGGCTACACCTTC
TRBJ2-7,TRBV6-5,15,TRBD2,CASSSSGYSSYEQYF,TGTGCCAGCAGTTCTAGCGGGTATAGCTCCTACGAGCAGTACTTC
TRBJ1-2,TRBV29-1,15,-,CSVEGTRGFFYGYTF,TGCAGCGTTGAAGGCACCCGGGGATTTTTCTACGGCTACACCTTC
TRBJ2-2,TRBV18,16,-,CASSPPVSGFTGELFF,TGTGCCAGCTCACCACCGGTCTCAGGGTTCACCGGGGAGCTGTTTTTT
TRBJ2-6,TRBV5-6,14,-,CASSFGAGANVLTF,TGTGCCAGCAGCTTCGGGGCTGGGGCCAACGTCCTGACTTTC
TRBJ2-1,TRBV19,13,-,CASSVSDYNEQFF,TGTGCCAGTAGTGTTAGCGACTACAATGAGCAGTTCTTC
TRBJ2-3,TRBV4-1,19,TRBD2,CASSHFPRTSGASTDTQYF,TGCGCCAGCAGCCATTTTCCTCGGACTAGCGGAGCTAGCACAGATACGCAGTATTTT
TRBJ1-1,TRBV11-2,15,TRBD1,CASSLAGTANTEAFF,TGTGCCAGCAGCTTAGCCGGGACAGCGAACACTGAAGCTTTCTTT